Sequencing of this TCR beta chain was carried out in a study of metastatic and nonmetastatic thyroid tumors. Notes on this clone: The antigen is unknown.

The entire patient cohort was treatment-naive prior to thyroid surgery. Study-level findings and limits: Across blood and tumor, TCR beta diversity in malignant thyroid tumors was reportedly significantly higher than in benign nodules.

MiXCR reprocessed the PCR reads for TCRdb. The top ten hold 40% to 55% of the sample, which has 3,000 to 4,000 clones, about a third seen once. Germline V gene sequence: CDR1 SGHTA, CDR2 FQGNSA. V dropped 3 bases and J dropped 4 bases, with 9 bases sitting between them. This CDR3 spans 13 amino acids. The sequence was obtained from a female donor with papillary thyroid cancer or a benign thyroid nodule (not recorded which). Some clones in this sample may be carry-over from other donors' samples. This rearrangement joins TRBV7-2 to TRBJ2-5; D remains unclear. Sequencing used tumor tissue. CDR3 coding DNA: TGTGCCAGCAGCTTTCGGGTTCGAGAGACCCAGTACTTC. Protein: CASSFRVRETQYF.